Listed below are T cell receptor beta chains from one sample, sequenced in a study of regulatory T cells in long-lasting Graves disease. One entry per CDR3 protein, called by TCRdb with MiXCR from the multiplex PCR reads. This table holds hundreds of thousands of distinct CDR3 sequences, around 12% found once. These data were also filed under a second study, of T cells in Graves' hyperthyroidism and ophthalmopathy.

The starting material was peripheral blood mononuclear cells (PBMCs), obtained at new diagnosis, from a patient treated with antithyroid drugs. The receptors originated from a woman aged 25 to 39 with Graves disease. The CDR3 runs from the conserved cysteine through the conserved F or W. Each record gives: clone size, J gene, D gene, V gene, CDR3 DNA, CDR3 protein. A D gene is named only where the DNA matches it firmly. Size values are once, few and many counts, or a class for expanded clones, and some rows have none.

>many|TRBJ1-6|NA|TRBV7-2
TGTGCCAGCAGCTTAGGCAGGGCTTCACCCCTCCACTTT
CASSLGRASPLHF
>NA|TRBJ1-2|TRBD1|TRBV28
TGTGCCAGCAGTCGGACAGGGGCAAGAGGCTACACCTTC
CASSRTGARGYTF
>many|TRBJ2-3|NA|TRBV7-8
TGTGCCAGCAGCCAACCCTGGGGGGCCGGGGATACGCAGTATTTT
CASSQPWGAGDTQYF
>many|TRBJ1-1|NA|TRBV12-3/TRBV12-4
TGTGCCAGCAGTTTCCAAGGTCACACTGAAGCTTTCTTT
CASSFQGHTEAFF
>many|TRBJ2-7|NA|TRBV7-9
TGTGCCAGCAGCACCCGACGGACGGGCGAGCAGTACTTC
CASSTRRTGEQYF
>many|TRBJ2-1|NA|TRBV20-1
TGCAGTGCTAGAGATTTGAGCGGACCAATAGATGAGCAGTTCTTC
CSARDLSGPIDEQFF
>many|TRBJ2-5|NA|TRBV7-8
TGTGCCAGCAGCCCCGGAGTGGGGGTCCGAGAGACCCAGTACTTC
CASSPGVGVRETQYF
>many|TRBJ2-7|TRBD2|TRBV27
TGTGCCAGCAGAAGGCTAGCGGGATTCGAGCAGTACTTC
CASRRLAGFEQYF
>many|TRBJ1-6|NA|TRBV5-4
TGCGCCAGCAGCCAAGAAGGGGCCCAACTCCACTTT
CASSQEGAQLHF
>many|TRBJ1-1|NA|TRBV7-2
TGTGCCAGCAGCTTTGGCCTGGGATACACTGAAGCTTTCTTT
CASSFGLGYTEAFF
>many|TRBJ2-1|TRBD2|TRBV15
TGTGCCACCAGCCGGGGGCGGGGGGAAAACAATGAGCAGTTCTTC
CATSRGRGENNEQFF
>NA|TRBJ2-6|NA|TRBV7-2
TGTGCCAGCAGCTTAAAAAGGATAGGATCTACCCGCTCTGGGGCCAACGTCCTGACTTTC
CASSLKRIGSTRSGANVLTF
>many|TRBJ2-7|NA|TRBV11-3
TGTGCCAGCAGCTTCGTTGGGGGAAGCTCCTACGAGCAGTACTTC
CASSFVGGSSYEQYF
>few|TRBJ2-7|TRBD2|TRBV29-1
TGCAGCGTGAGGACTAGCGGGAGGACCTACGAGCAGTACTTC
CSVRTSGRTYEQYF
>NA|TRBJ2-3|TRBD2|TRBV6-1
TGTGCCAGCAGGAGAAGCGGGACGAGCACAGATACGCAGTATTTT
CASRRSGTSTDTQYF
>many|TRBJ2-4|TRBD2|TRBV6-1
TGTGCCAGCAGTGGGGGACTAGCGGGAACTAAAAACATTCAGTACTTC
CASSGGLAGTKNIQYF
>many|TRBJ2-5|NA|TRBV9
TGTGCCAGCAGCGTAGGTCCCGTCCAAGAGACCCAGTACTTC
CASSVGPVQETQYF
>NA|TRBJ1-3|NA|TRBV20-1
TGCAGTGCCCGCGCCCTGGGAAACACCATATATTTT
CSARALGNTIYF
>many|TRBJ1-1|NA|TRBV29-1
TGCAGCGTTGGTAGTAGGGGCCCAGGAGCTTTCTTT
CSVGSRGPGAFF
>many|TRBJ1-1|TRBD1|TRBV7-8
TGTGCCAGCAGCGGGCCGGGACAGGGGTATGTGGGCACTGAAGCTTTCTTT
CASSGPGQGYVGTEAFF
>many|TRBJ2-1|TRBD2|TRBV4-3
TGCGCCAGCAGCCCACAAGCGGGAGTGGAGTACAATGAGCAGTTCTTC
CASSPQAGVEYNEQFF
>many|TRBJ2-4|TRBD1|TRBV7-2
TGTGCCAGCAGCCTCAGTCGTTGGGGACAGGGACTTCTAGTCAAAAACATTCAGTACTTC
CASSLSRWGQGLLVKNIQYF
>NA|TRBJ1-2|NA|TRBV7-3
TGTGCCAGCATGGGGTATGGCTACACCTTC
CASMGYGYTF
>many|TRBJ1-1|NA|TRBV30
TGTGCCTGGACCGCGATCCTAAGGGACCAAGCTTTCTTT
CAWTAILRDQAFF
>many|TRBJ2-7|TRBD1|TRBV7-8
TGTGCCAGCAGCTTAAGTTTTTGGACAGGGGGCTTCGAGCAGTACTTC
CASSLSFWTGGFEQYF
>NA|TRBJ2-3|NA|TRBV7-9
TGTGCCAGCAGCTTAGCGCAGGGTTTCGCAGATACGCAGTATTTT
CASSLAQGFADTQYF
>few|TRBJ2-7|NA|TRBV15
TGTGCCACCAGCAGAGATCGGAGGTTCTCCTACGAGCAGTACTTC
CATSRDRRFSYEQYF
>NA|TRBJ2-5|TRBD1|TRBV20-1
TGCAGTGCTAGAGCTGTGACAGGGGGAAAGACCCAGTACTTC
CSARAVTGGKTQYF
>few|TRBJ1-2|NA|TRBV20-1
TGCAGTTGGGGCCGATCTATCGGGCTCGGTGACTATGGCTACACCTTC
CSWGRSIGLGDYGYTF
>many|TRBJ2-1|TRBD2|TRBV7-8
TGTGCCAGCGACTCCTTGAATCGGGCGGGGGGCAATGAGCAGTTCTTC
CASDSLNRAGGNEQFF
>many|TRBJ1-6|NA|TRBV12-3/TRBV12-4
TGTGCCAGCAGTTTAGCCGCCGGTAGCTCACCCCTCCACTTT
CASSLAAGSSPLHF
>NA|TRBJ1-2|NA|TRBV27
TGTGCCAGCAGTTTAAGGGATTCTACGCCCTATGGCTACACCTTC
CASSLRDSTPYGYTF
>many|TRBJ2-1|NA|TRBV19
TGTGCCAGTAGTATACCATCCGACAGGTTTAACAATGAGCAGTTCTTC
CASSIPSDRFNNEQFF
>many|TRBJ2-1|TRBD1|TRBV29-1
TGCAGCGTTGTGGTGAGGGGGCAGGTTGAGCAGTTCTTC
CSVVVRGQVEQFF
>few|TRBJ1-1|NA|TRBV18
TGTGCCAGCTCCCCGGGGCCCCCCTTCATGAACACTGAAGCTTTCTTT
CASSPGPPFMNTEAFF
>many|TRBJ2-7|TRBD2|TRBV10-3
TGTGCCACCCAGCATGGGACTAGCGCTTTCGAGCAGTACTTC
CATQHGTSAFEQYF